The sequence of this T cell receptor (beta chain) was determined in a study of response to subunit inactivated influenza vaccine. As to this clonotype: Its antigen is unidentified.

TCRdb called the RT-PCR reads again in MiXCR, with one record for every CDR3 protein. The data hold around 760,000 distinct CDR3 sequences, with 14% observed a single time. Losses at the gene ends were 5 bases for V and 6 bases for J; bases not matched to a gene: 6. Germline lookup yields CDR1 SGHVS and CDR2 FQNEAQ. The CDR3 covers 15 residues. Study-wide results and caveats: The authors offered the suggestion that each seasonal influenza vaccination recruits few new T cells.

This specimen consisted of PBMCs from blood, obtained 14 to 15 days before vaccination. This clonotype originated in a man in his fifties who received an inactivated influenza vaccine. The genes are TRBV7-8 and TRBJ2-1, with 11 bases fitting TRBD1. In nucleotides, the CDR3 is TGTGCCAGCAGCAGGACAGGGGGCACACCCAATGAGCAGTTCTTC. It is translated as CASSRTGGTPNEQFF.